Below are 16 T cell receptor beta chains sequenced from a single sample in a study of CD8 T cells in acute hepatitis C reinfection. Time point specified: naive CD8 control sorted from an acute-time-point sample. Repertoires were generated with immunoSEQ multiplex PCR, while TCRdb's copy carries only in-frame clones and drops some. The data contain approximately 41,000 clones, more than 75% of them singletons. The specimen sequenced was naive CD8+ T cells from PBMCs. The receptor set was obtained from a man aged 25 to 40 with chronic hepatitis C.

The rearrangement joins TRBV27 to TRBJ1-1; D is unresolved. V was clipped by 2 bases and J by 0 bases, with 4 bases between them. CDR3 length: 13 amino acids. CDR1 is MNHEY and CDR2 is SMNVEV in the germline V gene (reference sequence). CDR3 nucleotide sequence: TGTGCCAGCAGTTTACAGGTGAACACTGAAGCTTTCTTT. It codes for CASSLQVNTEAFF.

The rearrangement links TRBV5-1 to TRBJ2-7; D uncertain. The CDR3 loop spans 14 amino acids. Germline values: CDR1 SGHRS, CDR2 YFSETQ. The germline V and J ends were trimmed by 2 bases and 1 base, with 10 bases remaining between them. DNA of the CDR3: TGCGCCAGCAGCTTAGAGGACGGATCCTACGAGCAGTACTTC. Translated, it gives CASSLEDGSYEQYF.

The CDR3 loop reads CASREDTTSTDTQYF. Written as DNA, the CDR3 is TGTGCCAGCAGAGAGGACACTACTAGCACAGATACGCAGTATTTT. The V gene is TRBV25-1, the J gene TRBJ2-3, with D perhaps matching TRBD1 (5 bases). V lost 6 bases to trimming and J lost 0 bases, with 13 bases between them. This CDR3 comprises 15 residues. Germline V gene sequence: CDR1 MGHDK, CDR2 SYGVNS.

The CDR3 loop reads CASSLSGDFYGYTF. The CDR3, as DNA: TGTGCCAGCAGTTTGTCGGGGGATTTTTATGGCTACACCTTC. This chain links TRBV6-5 with TRBJ1-2; D is perhaps TRBD1 (5 bases). Trimming pared 4 bases from V and 5 bases from J, leaving 14 bases between. The germline gives CDR1 MNHEY, CDR2 SVGAGI. The CDR3 length is 14 residues.

The chain joins TRBV4-1 to TRBJ2-1; the D call may be TRBD1 or TRBD2 (5 bases each). CDR1 is MGHRA and CDR2 is YSYEKL in the germline V gene. V lost 0 bases to trimming and J lost 9 bases, with 9 bases between them. This CDR3 region has 13 residues. The CDR3 region has the DNA TGCGCCAGCAGCCAAGAAGCCGGGACTGAGCAGTTCTTC. Protein: CASSQEAGTEQFF.

V gene TRBV6-1 combines with J gene TRBJ2-6; TRBD1 agrees at 7 bases. The CDR3 sequence is 18 residues long. CDR1 MNHNS and CDR2 SASEGT come from the germline V gene. J was trimmed by 0 bases and V by 3 bases; bases with no gene match: 8. CDR3 amino acids: CASSDLRQGNSGANVLTF. The CDR3 DNA reads as TGTGCCAGCAGTGACCTAAGACAGGGTAACTCTGGGGCCAACGTCCTGACTTTC.

The chain recombines TRBV10-3 with TRBJ2-1; D remains unclear. The germline V gene has CDR1 ENHRY and CDR2 SYGVKD. The CDR3 length is 14 residues. V lost 2 bases, J lost 10 bases, and 15 bases lay in between. The CDR3 spells CAISESPGRYEQFF. The CDR3 DNA sequence: TGTGCCATCAGTGAGAGTCCGGGTCGATACGAGCAGTTCTTC.

The chain has TRBV27 and TRBJ2-7; TRBD2 aligns across 8 bases. Germline loops: CDR1 MNHEY, CDR2 SMNVEV (reference sequence). V was pared by 2 bases and J by 2 bases, with 2 bases of the junction left unmatched. CDR3 length equals 14 residues. The CDR3 bases are TGTGCCAGCAGTTTAGGGCGGGGGGCCTACGAGCAGTACTTC. Translation gives CASSLGRGAYEQYF.

The gene calls are TRBV5-1 and TRBJ1-2; 8 nucleotides line up with TRBD1. V was pared by 4 bases and J by 4 bases, with 12 bases of the junction left unmatched. From germline, CDR1 is SGHRS and CDR2 YFSETQ. CDR3 length: 16 residues. DNA for the CDR3: TGCGCCAGCAGCCTCACCGTCCCGGGACAGGTCTATGGCTACACCTTC. Translated: CASSLTVPGQVYGYTF.

The rearrangement links TRBV10-1 to TRBJ2-1, with 8 bases matching TRBD2. CDR1 is WNHNN, CDR2 SYGVQD, per germline (reference sequence). V lost 0 bases and J lost 2; bases outside the gene matches: 3. The CDR3 has 16 amino acids. CDR3 nucleotide sequence: TGCGCCAGCAGTGAGTCGCCGGGAGGGCCCTACAATGAGCAGTTCTTC. Its protein is CASSESPGGPYNEQFF.

The chain recombines TRBV6-6 with TRBJ1-1; tentatively, D is TRBD1 (5 bases). Trimming pared 4 bases from V and 0 bases from J, leaving 12 bases between. The CDR3 totals 15 residues. CDR1 MNHNY and CDR2 SVGAGI come from the germline V gene (reference sequence). Written as DNA, the CDR3 is TGTGCCAGCAGTTCCCCGACAGCGATGAACACTGAAGCTTTCTTT. It encodes CASSSPTAMNTEAFF.

This chain joins TRBV9 and TRBJ2-7; D uncertain. The germline V and J ends were trimmed by 0 bases and 1 base, with 8 bases remaining between them. The CDR3 consists of 14 residues. Germline V gene lookup returns CDR1 SGDLS and CDR2 YYNGEE. CDR3 loop: CASSVDPASYEQYF. In DNA, the CDR3 is TGTGCCAGCAGCGTAGATCCGGCTTCCTACGAGCAGTACTTC.

The V gene is TRBV2, the J gene TRBJ2-7; TRBD2 agrees at 7 bases. The CDR3 loop spans 15 amino acids. Germline values: CDR1 SNHLY, CDR2 FYNNEI. V shed 4 bases and J 10 bases; nucleotides not matched to a gene: 16. CDR3 DNA sequence: TGTGCCAGCAGTGGGGGAAAGCGGGACCAAACGCACCAGTACTTC. Amino acids: CASSGGKRDQTHQYF.

This chain connects TRBV5-1 to TRBJ2-1; maybe TRBD2 (5 bases). CDR1 SGHRS and CDR2 YFSETQ come from the germline V gene. The CDR3 consists of 13 residues. The V end was cut by 2 bases, the J end by 7 bases, with 10 bases between. CDR3 bases: TGCGCCAGCAGCTTCGAGGGTGGGAATGAGCAGTTCTTC. This translates into CASSFEGGNEQFF.

This clone has more than one count but fewer than ten. The chain uses TRBV18 and TRBJ1-1; D gene uncertain. Trimming left V 5 bases short and J 1 base short, with 11 bases between. The CDR3 is made up of 14 amino acids. Germline V gives CDR1 KGHSH, CDR2 LQKENI. CDR3 DNA: TGTGCCAGCTCAGTGCCACAGTGGAACACTGAAGCTTTCTTT. Amino acid sequence: CASSVPQWNTEAFF.

This clone was seen only once. The chain has TRBV29-1 and TRBJ1-2; 7 nucleotides agree with TRBD1. V shed 0 bases and J 4 bases; nucleotides not matched to a gene: 8. CDR1 and CDR2 (germline): SQVTM, ANQGSEA. The CDR3 is made up of 15 amino acids. The CDR3 DNA reads as TGCAGCGTTGAAGATAGACAGGGTGGAGCCTATGGCTACACCTTC. Amino acids: CSVEDRQGGAYGYTF. Full variable domain (missing parts from reference TRBV29-1 and TRBJ1-2): SAVISQKPSRDICQRGTSLTIQCQVDSQVTMMFWYRQQPGQSLTLIATANQGSEATYESGFVIDKFPISRPNLTFSTLTVSNMSPEDSSIYLCSVEDRQGGAYGYTFGSGTRLTVV.